The 30 T cell receptor beta chains presented below share a single source sample, sequenced in a study of T cells in Graves' hyperthyroidism and ophthalmopathy. Amplified TCR beta CDR3 regions derived from RNA transcripts. During a first-round RT-PCR of the TCR CDR3, the HTBI primer set was used. In TCRdb, the multiplex PCR reads were re-called with MiXCR into one record per CDR3 protein. Seen here are approximately 700,000 distinct CDR3 sequences, less than 45% observed once, and the top ten hold more than 7%. Sequencing was done on a sample of peripheral blood or thyroid tissue (not recorded which). The receptors were sampled from an adult man with Graves' disease, either hyperthyroidism or ophthalmopathy (not recorded which).

This clonotype was observed a few times. This sequence joins TRBV5-1 and TRBJ1-4; TRBD1 agrees at 9 bases. The CDR3 length is 15 residues. Germline CDR1 is SGHRS and CDR2 is YFSETQ. V trimming: 4 bases; J trimming: 6 bases; junction bases outside the gene matches: 7. CDR3 residues: CASSLEDRGYEKLFF. CDR3 coding DNA: TGCGCCAGCAGCCTCGAGGACAGGGGATATGAAAAACTGTTTTTT.

This sequence joins TRBV10-3 and TRBJ1-4; no firm D call. There are 15 residues in the CDR3. V gave up 7 bases and J gave up 5 bases, with 17 bases separating them. The germline CDR1 and CDR2 sequences are ENHRY and SYGVKD. CDR3 sequence: CAINPGPGSNEKLFF. The DNA for the CDR3 is TGTGCCATCAACCCCGGACCTGGGAGCAATGAAAAACTGTTTTTT.

This clonotype was found a few times. The V call is TRBV7-9, the J call TRBJ1-3; D is undetermined. Trimming cost V 4 bases and J 3 bases, with 10 bases left between them. Germline CDR1 is SEHNR and CDR2 is FQNEAQ (reference sequence). The CDR3 extends over 14 amino acids. The CDR3: CASSSQAHGNTIYF. DNA of the CDR3: TGTGCCAGCAGCTCTCAGGCACATGGAAACACCATATATTTT.

In this sample, this clonotype turned up many times. V gene TRBV20-1 combines with J gene TRBJ1-2, with D hard to call. V was trimmed by 6 bases and J by 2 bases, leaving 10 bases between them. Germline loops: CDR1 DFQATT, CDR2 SNEGSKA (reference sequence). The CDR3 is 12 residues long. CDR3 coding DNA: TGCAGTGCGTACCGGTCCAACTATGGCTACACCTTC. Translated: CSAYRSNYGYTF.

The gene calls are TRBV10-3 and TRBJ1-4; TRBD1 matches at 8 bases. Trimming at V came to 5 bases and at J to 8 bases, leaving 7 bases not matched to a gene. The CDR3 length is 14 residues. Germline V gene sequence: CDR1 ENHRY, CDR2 SYGVKD. The chain's CDR3 is CAISSGGGGEKLFF. Written as DNA, the CDR3 is TGTGCCATCAGTTCAGGGGGCGGGGGGGAAAAACTGTTTTTT.

The V call is TRBV6-5, the J call TRBJ2-7, with 9 bases that match TRBD1. V trimming: 5 bases; J trimming: 4 bases; junction bases outside the gene matches: 18. The CDR3 contains 18 residues. CDR1 MNHEY and CDR2 SVGAGI come from the germline V gene. CDR3 bases: TGTGCCAGCAGTATGAGGACAGGGGAAAACCCAGACCCGTACGAGCAGTACTTC. It translates to CASSMRTGENPDPYEQYF.

Comment on this clonotype: This could be a read error, since a much larger clone is one nucleotide away. The chain uses TRBV6-5 and TRBJ1-2; a possible D gene is TRBD1 (5 bases). Germline CDR1 reads MNHEY; CDR2 reads SVGAGI. This CDR3 region has 14 residues. The V gene lost 8 bases and the J gene lost 4 bases, with 17 bases spanning the gap. The CDR3 DNA is TGTGCCAGCGTTCCGGGACGGGGTCCCTATGGCTACACCTTC. As protein: CASVPGRGPYGYTF.

In its sample, this clonotype was seen a few times. The chain recombines TRBV7-3 with TRBJ1-3, with D possibly matching TRBD1 (6 bases). CDR3 length: 18 amino acids. V dropped 5 bases and J dropped 2 bases, with 22 bases sitting between them. The V gene's germline CDR1 is SGHTA and CDR2 FQGTGA. CDR3 region: CASSPNEDRPSAGNTIYF. Written as DNA, the CDR3 is TGTGCCAGCAGCCCGAACGAGGACAGACCAAGCGCTGGAAACACCATATATTTT.

This clonotype was detected only a few times. As DNA, the CDR3 is TGCGCCAGCAGACAGGCCTCTGGCTACACCTTC. Amino acids: CASRQASGYTF. This chain connects TRBV5-1 to TRBJ1-2; D possibly corresponds to TRBD1 (5 bases). Per germline, CDR1 SGHRS and CDR2 YFSETQ. V was pared by 5 bases and J by 7 bases, with 9 bases between. This CDR3 spans 11 amino acids.

Worth noting for this clonotype: Since a much larger clone is just one base distant, this may be a read error. The J gene is TRBJ2-7, the V gene TRBV6-6; D not certain. V was pared by 8 bases and J by 0 bases, with 11 bases between. Germline V CDR1 and CDR2: MNHNY, SVGAGI (reference sequence). The CDR3 covers 13 residues. CDR3 in DNA: TGTGCCAGCTGTCCCAGGTCCTCCTACGAGCAGTACTTC. Protein: CASCPRSSYEQYF.

The chain links TRBV20-1 to TRBJ1-4, with D perhaps TRBD1 (5 bases). This CDR3 region has 13 residues. V dropped 4 bases and J dropped 5 bases, with 11 bases sitting between them. Per germline, CDR1 DFQATT and CDR2 SNEGSKA (reference sequence). The CDR3 region is CSAIGASNEKLFF. In DNA form, the CDR3 reads TGCAGTGCTATCGGGGCCTCCAATGAAAAACTGTTTTTT.

This clonotype was found a few times. The rearrangement links TRBV5-1 to TRBJ1-6, with TRBD1 as a possible D gene (5 bases). Germline V gene lookup returns CDR1 SGHRS and CDR2 YFSETQ. The length of the CDR3 is 17 residues. Between the trimmed V and J ends, which lost 4 bases and 7 bases, there was a span of 21 bases. The CDR3 DNA sequence: TGCGCCAGCAGCCAAGAAAGCGGGACGAAAAGGAATTCACCCCTCCACTTT. Its translation: CASSQESGTKRNSPLHF.

This clonotype was observed many times. The rearrangement uses TRBV20-1 and TRBJ1-2, with 7 bases that match TRBD1. The CDR3 spans 13 residues. Germline values: CDR1 DFQATT, CDR2 SNEGSKA (reference sequence). Germline trimming cut 5 bases from V and 2 bases from J; bases unmatched to any gene: 5. CDR3 sequence (DNA): TGCAGTGCTGCCCCGGACAGGAACTATGGCTACACCTTC. Translating it yields CSAAPDRNYGYTF.

The chain joins TRBV19 to TRBJ2-7; D possibly corresponds to TRBD1 (6 bases). CDR1 is LNHDA, CDR2 SQIVND, per germline (reference sequence). Trimming took 11 bases from V and 3 from J, leaving 14 bases between them. The CDR3 totals 12 residues. The CDR3 sequence is CAGRGRGYEQYF. CDR3 sequence (DNA): TGTGCCGGAAGGGGCAGGGGCTACGAGCAGTACTTC.

The sample holds a few counts of this clonotype. One junction end disagrees with the germline gene, perhaps due to a read error. The chain employs TRBV2 and TRBJ2-7, with 10 bases aligning to TRBD1. Germline V gene sequence: CDR1 SNHLY, CDR2 FYNNEI. The CDR3 is made up of 14 amino acids. The CDR3 reads CASRRTGGSFEQYF. The CDR3 bases are TGTGCCAGCAGAAGGACAGGGGGTTCCTTCGAGCAGTACTTC.

This clonotype was counted many times. The genes are TRBV12-3 or TRBV12-4 and TRBJ2-5; TRBD1 matches at 9 bases. The V gene end was trimmed by 4 bases and the J gene end by 3 bases; junction bases not matched to a gene: 3. CDR3 length: 14 residues. The CDR3 protein is CASSYGQGKETQYF. DNA for the CDR3: TGTGCCAGCAGTTACGGACAGGGGAAAGAGACCCAGTACTTC.

The V and J genes are TRBV12-3 or TRBV12-4 and TRBJ1-1; 7 bases fit TRBD1. The CDR3 totals 13 residues. The V segment lost 6 bases and the J segment 6 bases; nucleotides outside the gene matches: 7. The CDR3 DNA is TGTGCCAGCAGCCCAAGGGGGCGTCCTGAAGCTTTCTTT. This gives the protein CASSPRGRPEAFF.

The V call is TRBV2, the J call TRBJ2-7; D assignment may be TRBD1 or TRBD2 (5 bases each). The V end was cut by 0 bases, the J end by 3 bases, with 18 bases between. The CDR3 is made up of 17 amino acids. From germline, CDR1 is SNHLY and CDR2 FYNNEI. The DNA for the CDR3 is TGTGCCAGCAGTGAAGCGACTTCCGGGGCTGGTGGCTACGAGCAGTACTTC. Its translation: CASSEATSGAGGYEQYF.

Only a few counts were recorded for this clonotype. V and J are TRBV10-3 and TRBJ1-2, with D perhaps matching TRBD1 (5 bases). Germline V gives CDR1 ENHRY, CDR2 SYGVKD. This CDR3 has 14 amino acids. The V end lost 10 bases, the J end lost 2 bases, and 17 bases lay between the germline ends. The CDR3 DNA is TGTGCCAGCTCACCGGCAGGGACGAACTATGGCTACACCTTC. It specifies CASSPAGTNYGYTF.

The chain uses TRBV20-1 and TRBJ2-5; D remains unclear. The V end was cut by 4 bases, the J end by 1 base, with 10 bases between. The CDR3 totals 13 residues. Germline lookup yields CDR1 DFQATT and CDR2 SNEGSKA (reference sequence). The CDR3 DNA reads as TGCAGTGCTATGCTAGGAATCCAAGAGACCCAGTACTTC. Its translation is CSAMLGIQETQYF.

Many counts were recorded for this clonotype. The chain joins TRBV15 to TRBJ1-5, with TRBD1 as a possible D gene (5 bases). V dropped 1 base and J dropped 6 bases, with 13 bases sitting between them. There are 15 residues in the CDR3. Looked up from germline, CDR1 is LNHNV and CDR2 is YYDKDF (reference sequence). The CDR3 coding sequence is TGTGCCACCAGCAGAGTGCAAGGGGATAGTCAGCCCCAGCATTTT. Its protein is CATSRVQGDSQPQHF.

This clonotype was detected a few times. The chain carries TRBV7-6 and TRBJ1-1; no clear D gene. The CDR3 length is 15 residues. Trimming removed 5 bases from V and 1 base from J, with 14 bases in between. The V gene's germline CDR1 is SGHVS and CDR2 FNYEAQ. The CDR3 reads CASSQAPGRNTEAFF. The CDR3 DNA reads TGTGCCAGCAGCCAAGCTCCTGGGAGGAACACTGAAGCTTTCTTT. The full variable domain, rest sourced from reference TRBV7-6 and TRBJ1-1, is GAGVSQSPRYKVTKRGQDVALRCDPISGHVSLYWYRQALGQGPEFLTYFNYEAQQDKSGLPNDRFSAERPEGSISTLTIQRTEQRDSAMYRCASSQAPGRNTEAFFGQGTRLTVV.

The V and J genes are TRBV20-1 and TRBJ2-7; no clear D. Trimming stripped 1 base from V and 3 bases from J, with 10 bases between. This CDR3 has 13 amino acids. Germline V gene lookup returns CDR1 DFQATT and CDR2 SNEGSKA (reference sequence). CDR3 amino acids: CSARVMTGYEQYF. The CDR3 DNA reads TGCAGTGCTAGAGTGATGACGGGCTACGAGCAGTACTTC.

The sample holds many counts of this clonotype. The chain employs TRBV29-1 and TRBJ1-2; D is possibly TRBD1 (5 bases). V lost 5 bases to trimming and J lost 7 bases, with 11 bases between them. Germline V CDR1 and CDR2: SQVTM, ANQGSEA. This CDR3 spans 11 amino acids. In nucleotides, the CDR3 is TGCAGCGTTCATTCGACAGTTGGCTACACCTTC. Amino acid sequence: CSVHSTVGYTF.

Many counts were recorded for this clonotype. The genes are TRBV25-1 and TRBJ1-1; D uncertain. CDR3 length: 13 amino acids. Trimming shortened V by 7 bases and J by 0 bases, and 9 bases separated the two germline ends. Looked up from germline, CDR1 is MGHDK and CDR2 is SYGVNS. This CDR3 reads CASTHPVNTEAFF. The CDR3 nucleotides are TGTGCCAGCACCCACCCCGTGAACACTGAAGCTTTCTTT.

This clonotype came up many times. The rearrangement links TRBV10-2 to TRBJ1-2, with 7 bases matching TRBD1. With V trimmed by 4 bases and J by 8 bases, 7 bases remained unmatched. The CDR3 contains 13 residues. Germline CDR1 reads WSHSY; CDR2 reads SAAADI. CDR3 nucleotide sequence: TGCGCCAGCAGTGGGTTGACAGGGATGGGCTACACCTTC. It translates to CASSGLTGMGYTF.

This clonotype showed up just a few times. The chain uses TRBV9 and TRBJ1-1; D remains unclear. CDR1 and CDR2 (germline): SGDLS, YYNGEE. The V end lost 4 bases, the J end lost 2 bases, and 12 bases lay between the germline ends. The CDR3 length is 14 residues. The CDR3 reads CASSPMNRNTEAFF. In nucleotides, the CDR3 is TGTGCCAGCAGCCCAATGAACAGAAACACTGAAGCTTTCTTT.

The chain couples TRBV7-8 to TRBJ1-5; TRBD1 might be the D (5 bases). The V gene's germline CDR1 is SGHVS and CDR2 FQNEAQ. V dropped 5 bases and J dropped 3 bases, with 14 bases sitting between them. This CDR3 is built from 15 residues. The CDR3 region has the DNA TGTGCCAGCAGCCAATCGGGCAGGGACAATCAGCCCCAGCATTTT. Encoded protein: CASSQSGRDNQPQHF. Using reference TRBV7-8 and TRBJ1-5 for the parts outside the CDR3, the full variable domain is GAGVSQSPRYKVAKRGQDVALRCDPISGHVSLFWYQQALGQGPEFLTYFQNEAQLDKSGLPSDRFFAERPEGSVSTLKIQRTQQEDSAVYLCASSQSGRDNQPQHFGDGTRLSIL.

Points on this clonotype: Given a much more abundant clone one base away, this may be a read error. This CDR3 fails to terminate in the conserved phenylalanine or tryptophan, so it likely reflects a read error. CDR3 in amino acids: CAIRATGTDTEAFS. Here the CDR3 DNA reads TGTGCCATCAGGGCAACCGGGACGGACACTGAAGCTTTCTCT. The V call is TRBV10-3, the J call TRBJ1-1, with D possibly being TRBD1 (5 bases). The germline V gene has CDR1 ENHRY and CDR2 SYGVKD. The V end was cut by 6 bases, the J end by 3 bases, with 14 bases between. The CDR3 is 14 residues long.

This clonotype was seen a handful of times. The rearrangement uses TRBV6-5 and TRBJ2-7; 13 bases agree with TRBD2. V gave up 6 bases and J gave up 5 bases; unmatched junction bases: 7. The CDR3 sequence is 15 residues long. The germline V gene encodes CDR1 MNHEY and CDR2 SVGAGI. CDR3: CASRPTSGRADEQYF. For the CDR3, the DNA is TGTGCCAGCAGACCTACTAGCGGGAGGGCCGACGAGCAGTACTTC.